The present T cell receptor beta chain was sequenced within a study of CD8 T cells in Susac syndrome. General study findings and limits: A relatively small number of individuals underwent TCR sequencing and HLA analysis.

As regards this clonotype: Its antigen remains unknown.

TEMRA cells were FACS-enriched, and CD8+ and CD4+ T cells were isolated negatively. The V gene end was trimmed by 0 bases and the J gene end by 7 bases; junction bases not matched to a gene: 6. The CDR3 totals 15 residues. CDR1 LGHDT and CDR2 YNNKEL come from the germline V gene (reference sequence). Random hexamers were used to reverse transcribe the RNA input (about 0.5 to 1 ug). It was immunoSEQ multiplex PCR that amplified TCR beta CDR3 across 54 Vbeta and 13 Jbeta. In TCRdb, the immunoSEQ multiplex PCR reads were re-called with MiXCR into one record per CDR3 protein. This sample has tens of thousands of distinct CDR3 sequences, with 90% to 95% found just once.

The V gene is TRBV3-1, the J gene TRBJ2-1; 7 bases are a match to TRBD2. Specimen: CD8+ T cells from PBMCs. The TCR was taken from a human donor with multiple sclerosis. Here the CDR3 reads CASSQDRGVDNEQFF. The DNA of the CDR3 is TGTGCCAGCAGCCAAGATCGGGGGGTAGATAATGAGCAGTTCTTC.